A selection of T cell receptor beta chains follows, all from one sample in a study of shared clonotypes between healthy human individuals. Only in-frame clones appear in the TCRdb table, and some are missing; sequencing was by immunoSEQ multiplex PCR. Of some 2,000,000 clones listed, 90% to 96% were seen once; the top ten hold roughly 0.13%. What was sequenced was naive CD4+ T cells sorted from blood. The source of these receptors is a man aged 18 to 29 in good health. Both conserved end residues are part of each CDR3. The D gene is left open where the match is weak. Some rows mark clone size as missing; the rest say once, few, many or name a class of expanded clone.

clone_size j_call cdr3_length v_call d_call cdr3_aa cdr3_nt
. TRBJ2-1 10 TRBV29-1 TRBD1 CSVDRDRQFF TGCAGCGTTGATCGGGACAGGCAGTTCTTC
. TRBJ2-5 16 TRBV27 TRBD2 CASSKGLAAKTETQYF TGTGCCAGCAGTAAGGGACTAGCGGCAAAGACGGAGACCCAGTACTTC
. TRBJ2-5 13 TRBV11-2 TRBD1 CASSSGQRETQYF TGTGCCAGCAGCTCGGGACAGAGGGAGACCCAGTACTTC
. TRBJ2-3 12 TRBV19 . CASSMYTDTQYF TGTGCCAGTAGTATGTACACAGATACGCAGTATTTT
. TRBJ2-5 13 TRBV11-2 . CASNRNREGTQYF TGTGCCAGCAACAGGAACAGGGAGGGGACCCAGTACTTC
. TRBJ2-1 16 TRBV19 TRBD2 CASRTEGTSSYNEQFF TGTGCCAGTAGGACAGAGGGGACTAGCTCGTACAATGAGCAGTTCTTC
. TRBJ2-1 13 TRBV5-6 TRBD2 CASSWTSGNEQFF TGTGCCAGCAGCTGGACTAGCGGCAATGAGCAGTTCTTC
once TRBJ2-1 16 TRBV7-9 . CASSLWRWGYLNEQFF TGTGCCAGCAGCTTATGGAGGTGGGGCTACCTCAATGAGCAGTTCTTC
. TRBJ2-7 15 TRBV5-1 . CASKRGIGGHYEQYF TGCGCCAGCAAGAGGGGGATCGGGGGTCACTACGAGCAGTACTTC
. TRBJ1-2 14 TRBV30 TRBD1 CAWGPGTGDYGYTF TGTGCCTGGGGCCCCGGGACAGGGGACTATGGCTACACCTTC
. TRBJ1-2 13 TRBV7-2 TRBD1 CASSPRQGAGYTF TGTGCCAGCAGCCCTAGACAGGGGGCCGGCTACACCTTC
once TRBJ2-3 14 TRBV27 TRBD2 CASSLGTRSDTQYF TGTGCCAGCAGTTTAGGGACTAGATCAGATACGCAGTATTTT
. TRBJ2-7 16 TRBV7-9 TRBD1 CASSRLPGQPTYEQYF TGTGCCAGCAGCCGACTTCCGGGACAGCCGACCTACGAGCAGTACTTC
. TRBJ2-5 15 TRBV5-4 . CASSRDTGLQETQYF TGTGCCAGCAGCAGAGACACGGGTCTGCAAGAGACCCAGTACTTC
. TRBJ2-2 15 TRBV11-2 TRBD1 CASSLGQTNTGELFF TGTGCCAGCAGCTTGGGACAGACGAACACCGGGGAGCTGTTTTTT
. TRBJ2-5 13 TRBV5-1 TRBD1 CASSAGTEETQYF TGCGCCAGCAGCGCCGGGACAGAAGAGACCCAGTACTTC
. TRBJ2-7 13 TRBV6-6 TRBD1 CASTGQGGYEQYF TGTGCAAGCACGGGACAGGGAGGGTATGAGCAGTACTTC
. TRBJ2-1 15 TRBV7-2 . CASSLSYSGWDEQFF TGTGCCAGCAGCTTATCCTATTCCGGGTGGGATGAGCAGTTCTTC
. TRBJ2-1 15 TRBV7-2 . CASSLSRSSYNEQFF TGTGCCAGCAGCTTGAGTAGGTCCTCCTACAATGAGCAGTTCTTC
. TRBJ1-6 15 TRBV6-1 . CASWLDGATNSPLHF TGTGCCAGCTGGTTGGACGGGGCTACTAATTCACCCCTCCACTTT
. TRBJ2-1 14 TRBV2 TRBD1 CASSRDRGSNEQFF TGTGCCAGCAGCCGGGACAGGGGGTCCAATGAGCAGTTCTTC
. TRBJ2-1 13 TRBV6-1 TRBD1 CASSAPLDRSEIF TGTGCCAGCAGTGCACCGCTGGACAGGTCGGAGATCTTC